This T cell receptor beta chain was retrieved from a study of T cells of healthy individuals. This clonotype was observed a handful of times. TCRdb recomputed calls from the 5' RACE reads with MiXCR, one row per CDR3 protein. The sample shows about 53,000 distinct CDR3 sequences, roughly 14% of them seen only once. Germline values: CDR1 SQVTM, CDR2 ANQGSEA. This CDR3 has 13 amino acids. Germline trimming cut 6 bases from V and 7 bases from J; bases unmatched to any gene: 8. The clonotype comes from a human donor in good health. This rearrangement joins TRBV29-1 to TRBJ1-4, with 7 bases identical to TRBD1. CDR3 loop: CSVVATGVEKLFF. CDR3 DNA: TGCAGCGTCGTAGCCACAGGGGTTGAAAAACTGTTTTTT.